Included here is one T cell receptor (beta chain) sequence, with context. This clone's antigen is unknown. The junction departs from the called germline gene at one end, perhaps through a read error. The record originates from a study of vaccination and CD4 T cells after COVID-19 (dated by TCRdb to between 2021 and 2022). A note on the overall study: In the convalescent cohort there were six males and four females, among whom were two Hispanic individuals, seven Caucasians, two Asians and one multiracial person. Each participant got two doses of either the Pfizer-BioNTech BNT162b2 vaccine (n=8) or the Moderna mRNA-1273 vaccine (n=2). Post-COVID blood samples from convalescent patients were collected a median of around 100 days after diagnosis, with a range of about 35 to 161 days. Post-vaccine blood samples were obtained a median of approximately 74 days after the second vaccine dose, with a range of about 14 to 250 days. Overlapping spike peptide pools from SARS-CoV-2 and from the common cold coronaviruses HCoV-NL63, HCoV-OC43 and HCoV-229E were used as culture stimuli. Control cultures used a CEFX viral epitope pool as positive control, an HIV-1 Nef peptide pool as negative control, or no peptide. In around nine COVID-19 convalescent patients and several infection-naive healthy vaccine recipients, the spike-specific CD4+ TCR repertoire before mRNA vaccination was compared with the repertoire after mRNA vaccination. Memory CD4+ T cell crossreactivity between SARS-CoV-2 and common cold coronavirus spike proteins was assessed at the TCR clonotype level in an earlier paper using these donors. Here is what the overall study found, with its caveats: Of the vaccine-specific clones in convalescent patients, 304 of 307, or nearly all, reacted only to SARS-CoV-2 spike and did not cross-react with common cold coronaviruses. In convalescent patients, a median approximately 89% of post-vaccine SARS-CoV-2-reactive clones were detected only after vaccination, suggesting vaccine-specific priming. The median number of SARS-CoV-2-reactive clonotypes rose from about 23 after infection to some 37 after vaccination, but the change was not significant. The number of convalescent patients in the study was relatively small, and the study did not examine early timepoints following natural infection.

Including cysteine and phenylalanine, the CDR3 has 13 amino acids. Kept here is only the CDR3 DNA, which spans 39 bases and is read in frame from base 1. The germline V gene (reference sequence) supplies CDR1 DFQATT and CDR2 SNEGSKA. In light of the paper, this sample's treatment or condition label describes: roughly 11-day PBMC culture with coronavirus spike peptide pools or control peptides (ViraFEST assay). CD4+ T cells from unexposed donors were collected before the COVID-19 pandemic (2011-2018). The ViraFEST assay was used in the study, in which antigen-specific T cells were expanded with peptide pools and expanded clonotypes were subsequently identified by TCR sequencing. Each well held about 2 million PBMCs cultured in IMDM containing about 5% human AB serum and approximately 9.4 IU/ml IL-2, with about 10 ug/ml peptide pools added. On days 3 and 7, half of the culture medium was replaced with fresh IL-2-containing medium. CD4+ T cells were isolated after around 9 days of culture through negative selection using the EasySep CD4+ T cell isolation kit. As far as cell numbers permitted, CD4+ T cells from unexposed donors were tested for reactivity against SARS-CoV-2 S and N as well as four spike pools from common cold coronaviruses. Ficoll-Paque Plus gradient centrifugation was used to isolate PBMCs from whole blood, and the isolated PBMCs were then either used fresh or cryopreserved at -140C. Culture conditions were generally each tested in triplicate wells. The leukapheresis product for the unexposed donors was obtained through commercial purchase.

Libraries were made using PCR. DNA from cultured CD4+ T cells was subjected to TCR sequencing with the Oncomine TCR Beta short-read assay at the Johns Hopkins FTIC core. The QIAamp micro DNA kit was used to extract genomic DNA from the cultured CD4+ T cells. Oncomine TCR Beta libraries from cultured CD4+ T cells were pooled with unique dual indexes and sequenced on an Illumina iSeq 100. The original pipeline was this. Non-productive sequences were removed, and CDR3s that did not start with C, did not end with F or W, or were shorter than 7 amino acids were discarded. The MANAFEST web application identified antigen-specific clonotypes by comparing peptide-stimulated wells against reference wells and other culture wells. For a clone to be called positive, the clone needed an FDR below 0.05, an odds ratio above 5, and a productive frequency above 0.1% in at least two of three replicate wells. Cross-reactive clonotypes were defined as significantly expanded in both SARS-CoV-2 spike wells and at least one common cold coronavirus spike condition. Levenshtein distances (stringdist) and unrooted phylogenetic trees (ape) in R version 3.6.1 were used to assess CDR3 homology. TCRdb's own reprocessing of the public reads used fastp at Q25 and MiXCR and kept productive beta chains. Each entry merges the rows of one CDR3 protein and shows their most common DNA and genes. These V and J calls derive from TCRdb rather than the authors' analysis. The sample table lists about 11,000 distinct CDR3 sequences, approximately 30% of them with a count of one. Around 13% of the sample is in the top ten clones.

The chain couples TRBV20-1 to TRBJ2-7; a stretch of 14 junction bases matches TRBD2. Sequences were obtained from CD4+ T cells from blood, cultured in vitro. The TCR sequence derives from a human donor in good health. This receptor carries the CDR3 CSVSGTSGRSVDF. In nucleotides, the sequence is TGCAGTGTATCCGGGACTAGCGGGAGATCGGTAGACTTC.